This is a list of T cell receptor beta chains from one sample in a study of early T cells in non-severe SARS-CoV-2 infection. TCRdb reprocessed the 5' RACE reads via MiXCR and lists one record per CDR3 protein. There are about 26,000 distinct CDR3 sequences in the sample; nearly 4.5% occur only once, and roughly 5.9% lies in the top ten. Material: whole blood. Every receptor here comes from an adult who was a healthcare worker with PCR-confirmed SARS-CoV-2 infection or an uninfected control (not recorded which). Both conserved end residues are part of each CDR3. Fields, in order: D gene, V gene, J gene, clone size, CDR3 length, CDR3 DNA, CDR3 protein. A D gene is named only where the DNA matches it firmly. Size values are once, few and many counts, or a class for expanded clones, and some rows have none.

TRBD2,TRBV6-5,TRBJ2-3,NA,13,TGTGCCAGCAGTTACGGTTCTAGCGGTACGCAGTATTTT,CASSYGSSGTQYF
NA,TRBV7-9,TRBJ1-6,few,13,TGTGCCAGCAGCCCCACAGGGAATTCACCCCTCCACTTT,CASSPTGNSPLHF
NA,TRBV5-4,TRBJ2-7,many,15,TGTGCCAGCAGCTTGGAGTGGCAGGGCGCCTACGAGCAGTACTTC,CASSLEWQGAYEQYF
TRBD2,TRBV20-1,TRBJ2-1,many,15,TGCAGTGCCCGGGAAACTAGCGGATCCTACAATGAGCAGTTCTTC,CSARETSGSYNEQFF
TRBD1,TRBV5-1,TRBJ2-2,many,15,TGCGCCAGCAGCCCTAAGACAGGGGACACCGGGGAGCTGTTTTTT,CASSPKTGDTGELFF
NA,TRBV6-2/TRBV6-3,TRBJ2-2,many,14,TGTGCCAGCAGCCAACTAGGGAACACCGGGGAGCTGTTTTTT,CASSQLGNTGELFF
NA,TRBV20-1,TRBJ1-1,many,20,TGCAGTGCTAGAACGGAAGGGAACTCCTTCCATTCTATCATGAACACTGAAGCTTTCTTT,CSARTEGNSFHSIMNTEAFF
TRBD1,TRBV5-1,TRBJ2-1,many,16,TGCGCCAGCAGTCCCTCTGACAGGGGGCTCTCCGATGAGCAGTTCTTC,CASSPSDRGLSDEQFF
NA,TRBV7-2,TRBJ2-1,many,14,TGTGCCAGCAGCTTAGAGGGACACTCCAATGAGCAGTTCTTC,CASSLEGHSNEQFF
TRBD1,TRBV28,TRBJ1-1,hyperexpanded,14,TGTGCCAGCAGTTTTTGGCAGGGGGGGACTGAAGCTTTCTTT,CASSFWQGGTEAFF
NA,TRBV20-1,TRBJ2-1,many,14,TGCAGTGCTAGAGAGTCTGGGACCTACAATGAGCAGTTCTTC,CSARESGTYNEQFF
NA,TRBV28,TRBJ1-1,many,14,TGTGCCAGCAGAAAACCCACAGTGAACACTGAAGCTTTCTTT,CASRKPTVNTEAFF
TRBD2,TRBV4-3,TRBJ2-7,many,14,TGCGCCAGCAGCCTACAGCGGGGGAACTACGAGCAGTACTTC,CASSLQRGNYEQYF
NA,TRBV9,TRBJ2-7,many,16,TGTGCCAGCAGCGTAGAAGCCGGGGGTTCCCTAGGGGAGCAGTACTTC,CASSVEAGGSLGEQYF
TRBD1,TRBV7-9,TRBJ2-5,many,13,TGTGCCAGCAGCCCGACAGGGGCTGAGACCCAGTACTTC,CASSPTGAETQYF
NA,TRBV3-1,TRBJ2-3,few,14,TGTGCCAGCAGCGCCCGGACAGTCACAGATACGCAGTATTTT,CASSARTVTDTQYF
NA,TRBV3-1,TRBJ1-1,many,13,TGTGCCAGCAGCCAAGGCGAAGGGACTAAAGCTTTCTTT,CASSQGEGTKAFF
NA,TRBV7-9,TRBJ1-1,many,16,TGTGCCAGCAGCTTGGGGGCAGGAACCATGAACACTGAAGCTTTCTTT,CASSLGAGTMNTEAFF
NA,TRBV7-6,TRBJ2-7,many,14,TGTGCCAGCAGCTTAGCGGTAGGGGTTGACGAGCAGTACTTC,CASSLAVGVDEQYF
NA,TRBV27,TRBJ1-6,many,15,TGTGCCAGCAGTAAGAACAGGGATTATAATTCACCCCTCCACTTT,CASSKNRDYNSPLHF
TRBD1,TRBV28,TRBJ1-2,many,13,TGTGCCACCGCAGGGGGCGGGAACTATGGCTACACCTTC,CATAGGGNYGYTF
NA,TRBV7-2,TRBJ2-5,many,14,TGTGCCAGCAGCTTTGCCCGGAAGGGGGAGACCCAGTACTTC,CASSFARKGETQYF
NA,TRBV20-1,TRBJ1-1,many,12,TGCAGTCTCTGGGACACCAACACTGAAGCTTTCTTT,CSLWDTNTEAFF
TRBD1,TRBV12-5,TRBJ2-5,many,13,TGTGCTAGTGCCTCGGACAGGGTAGAGACCCAGTACTTC,CASASDRVETQYF
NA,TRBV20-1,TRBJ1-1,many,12,TGCAGTGCTAGCTCAACGGGGGATGAAGCTTTCTTT,CSASSTGDEAFF
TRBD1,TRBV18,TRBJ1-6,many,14,TGTGCCAGCTCACCAGGGACAGAATCGTCACCCCTCCACTTT,CASSPGTESSPLHF
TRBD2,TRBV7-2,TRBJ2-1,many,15,TGTGCCAGCAGCCTCGCCGGACTAGCGGGGGATGAGCAGTTCTTC,CASSLAGLAGDEQFF
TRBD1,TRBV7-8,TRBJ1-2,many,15,TGTGCCAGCAGCTTAGCGACACAGGGGGCTGGTGGCTACACCTTC,CASSLATQGAGGYTF
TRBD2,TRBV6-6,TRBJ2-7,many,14,TGTGCCAGCAACCCCACTAGCGGGGTAGTCGAGCAGTACTTC,CASNPTSGVVEQYF
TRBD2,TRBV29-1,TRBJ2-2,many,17,TGCAGCGTTGAGGGCCGACTAGCGGGGGGTCCCACCGGGGAGCTGTTTTTT,CSVEGRLAGGPTGELFF
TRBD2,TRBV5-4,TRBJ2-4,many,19,TGTGCCAGCAGCTTGACGAGGACTAGCGGGGGCGTAGCCAAAAACATTCAGTACTTC,CASSLTRTSGGVAKNIQYF
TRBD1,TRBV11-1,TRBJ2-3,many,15,TGTGCCAGCAGCCCGGGACAGCGGAGCTTAGGTACGCAGTATTTT,CASSPGQRSLGTQYF
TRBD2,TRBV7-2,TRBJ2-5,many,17,TGTGCCAGCAGCTTATGGCCTAGCGGGGGTAGTCAAGAGACCCAGTACTTC,CASSLWPSGGSQETQYF
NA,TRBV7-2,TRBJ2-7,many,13,TGTGCCAGCAGCTCCAATGGACAGTACGAGCAGTACTTC,CASSSNGQYEQYF
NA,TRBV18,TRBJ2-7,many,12,TGTGCCAGCTCGACATTGAAGGACGAGCAGTACTTC,CASSTLKDEQYF
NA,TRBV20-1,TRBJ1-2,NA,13,TGCAGTGCTCTTGGGGGCTTGGGCTATGGCTACACCTTC,CSALGGLGYGYTF
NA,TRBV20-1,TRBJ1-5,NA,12,TGCAGTGCTAGACCCGGGGGTCAGCCCCAGCATTTT,CSARPGGQPQHF